A selection of T cell receptor beta chains follows, all from one sample in a study of blood T cell repertoires in COVID-19. Clones were sequenced by immunoSEQ multiplex PCR, and TCRdb holds only the in-frame ones, with some missing. Of some 190,000 clones in the sample, more than 70% were seen once. The specimen sequenced was peripheral blood. These receptors were taken from a person in their 70s with COVID-19, enrolled during active disease. Each CDR3 is given with its conserved first and last residue. A D gene is named only where the DNA matches it firmly. Some rows have no size entry. The others give once, few or many, or a class for an expanded clone.

clone_size: -
v_call: TRBV14
d_call: -
j_call: TRBJ1-2
cdr3_nt: TGTGCCAGCAGCAAAAGAGGTCCAGGGAAGGACTATGGCTACACCTTC
cdr3_aa: CASSKRGPGKDYGYTF

clone_size: -
v_call: TRBV9
d_call: -
j_call: TRBJ1-3
cdr3_nt: TGTGCCAGCGGACGGGGGGTCTCTGGAAACACCATATATTTT
cdr3_aa: CASGRGVSGNTIYF

clone_size: -
v_call: TRBV7-9
d_call: -
j_call: TRBJ2-5
cdr3_nt: TGTGCCAGCAGCTCGCGCATTGGAGTACACGAGACCCAGTACTTC
cdr3_aa: CASSSRIGVHETQYF

clone_size: -
v_call: TRBV5-4
d_call: TRBD1
j_call: TRBJ1-1
cdr3_nt: TGTGCCAGCAGCGCGGGACAGGAAGAGGGGGTCACTGAAGCTTTCTTT
cdr3_aa: CASSAGQEEGVTEAFF

clone_size: once
v_call: TRBV28
d_call: -
j_call: TRBJ1-2
cdr3_nt: TGTGCCAGCAGTTTTGCCGACAGGATCGATGGCTACACCTTC
cdr3_aa: CASSFADRIDGYTF

clone_size: -
v_call: TRBV9
d_call: -
j_call: TRBJ2-2
cdr3_nt: TGTGCCAGCAGCGTAGGGGGTGGGACTTCCCGCGGGGAGCTGTTTTTT
cdr3_aa: CASSVGGGTSRGELFF

clone_size: -
v_call: TRBV25-1
d_call: -
j_call: TRBJ1-1
cdr3_nt: TGTGCCAGCGTTAGACTGCCCATGAACACTGAAGCTTTCTTT
cdr3_aa: CASVRLPMNTEAFF

clone_size: once
v_call: TRBV28
d_call: TRBD1
j_call: TRBJ1-2
cdr3_nt: TGTGCCAGCAGTAAACAGGGGGCAGGAAGGGGCTACACCTTC
cdr3_aa: CASSKQGAGRGYTF

clone_size: -
v_call: TRBV9
d_call: -
j_call: TRBJ1-3
cdr3_nt: TGTGCCAGCAGCGTAGCGGGGGGCCTAGGAAACACCATATATTTT
cdr3_aa: CASSVAGGLGNTIYF

clone_size: -
v_call: TRBV5-6
d_call: TRBD2
j_call: TRBJ2-7
cdr3_nt: TGTGCCAGCAGCTTTGGGCTAGCGGATAACGAGCAGTACTTC
cdr3_aa: CASSFGLADNEQYF

clone_size: -
v_call: TRBV7-3
d_call: TRBD2
j_call: TRBJ2-5
cdr3_nt: TGTGCCAGCAGCTCAAGCGGGGTTGGGACCCAGTACTTC
cdr3_aa: CASSSSGVGTQYF

clone_size: few
v_call: TRBV6-2/TRBV6-3
d_call: -
j_call: TRBJ1-5
cdr3_nt: TGTGCCAGCAGTTACGAGGGAGGGCAGCCCCAGCATTTT
cdr3_aa: CASSYEGGQPQHF

clone_size: -
v_call: TRBV4-1
d_call: -
j_call: TRBJ1-4
cdr3_nt: TGCGCCAGCAGCCAAGTAGCGGGTGAAAAACTGTTTTTT
cdr3_aa: CASSQVAGEKLFF

clone_size: -
v_call: TRBV5-4
d_call: TRBD1
j_call: TRBJ1-1
cdr3_nt: TGTGCCAGCAGCGCCGGACAGGGTTTAGGACGCGGCGGTGCTTTCTTT
cdr3_aa: CASSAGQGLGRGGAFF

clone_size: -
v_call: TRBV6-5
d_call: -
j_call: TRBJ1-2
cdr3_nt: TGTGCCAGCACCGAGCGGGCCTATGGCTACACCTTC
cdr3_aa: CASTERAYGYTF

clone_size: -
v_call: TRBV27
d_call: -
j_call: TRBJ1-5
cdr3_nt: TGTGCCAGCAGTGTAGGACAGTATAGCAATCAGCCCCAGCATTTT
cdr3_aa: CASSVGQYSNQPQHF

clone_size: -
v_call: TRBV29-1
d_call: -
j_call: TRBJ1-2
cdr3_nt: TGCAGCGTCCAAACCACGGGGGGCCGGGTCTATGGCTACACCTTC
cdr3_aa: CSVQTTGGRVYGYTF

clone_size: -
v_call: TRBV7-2
d_call: -
j_call: TRBJ2-5
cdr3_nt: TGTGCCAGCAGCAGATTGACAGTCTCTCTGGAGACCCAGTACTTC
cdr3_aa: CASSRLTVSLETQYF

clone_size: -
v_call: TRBV10-3
d_call: TRBD1
j_call: TRBJ1-2
cdr3_nt: TGTGCCAACACGGACAGGCCCCAGGGAGGTTATGGCTACACCTTC
cdr3_aa: CANTDRPQGGYGYTF

clone_size: -
v_call: TRBV5-5
d_call: TRBD2
j_call: TRBJ2-4
cdr3_nt: TGTGCCAGCAGCTTGAGAAGCGGGGGGGCCCTAGCCAAAAACATTCAGTACTTC
cdr3_aa: CASSLRSGGALAKNIQYF

clone_size: -
v_call: TRBV3-1/TRBV3-2
d_call: -
j_call: TRBJ1-4
cdr3_nt: TGTGCCAGCAGCCAAGAAGCTGGGGGAGGGAATGAAAAACTGTTTTTT
cdr3_aa: CASSQEAGGGNEKLFF

clone_size: -
v_call: TRBV6-5
d_call: -
j_call: TRBJ2-7
cdr3_nt: TGTGCCAGCAGTTACTCCGAGGACTTCTACGAGCAGTACTTC
cdr3_aa: CASSYSEDFYEQYF

clone_size: few
v_call: TRBV7-9
d_call: -
j_call: TRBJ1-2
cdr3_nt: TGTGCCAGCAGCGACTGGACAAGTTATGGCTACACCTTC
cdr3_aa: CASSDWTSYGYTF

clone_size: -
v_call: TRBV7-3
d_call: -
j_call: TRBJ2-1
cdr3_nt: TGTGCCAGCAGCCCCACGGGTGTGGCTGAGCAGTTCTTC
cdr3_aa: CASSPTGVAEQFF

clone_size: few
v_call: TRBV6-6
d_call: -
j_call: TRBJ2-1
cdr3_nt: TGTGCCAGCAGCCTCGGTAACCCGGGCAATGAGCAGTTCTTC
cdr3_aa: CASSLGNPGNEQFF

clone_size: -
v_call: TRBV11-3
d_call: -
j_call: TRBJ2-3
cdr3_nt: TGTGCCAGCAGCTTAGGGCAGGGCCCCGATACGCAGTATTTT
cdr3_aa: CASSLGQGPDTQYF

clone_size: -
v_call: TRBV19
d_call: TRBD1
j_call: TRBJ2-7
cdr3_nt: TGTGCCACCAAACCGGGACAGGGAAGTCTCTACGAGCAGTACTTC
cdr3_aa: CATKPGQGSLYEQYF

clone_size: -
v_call: TRBV5-1
d_call: TRBD1
j_call: TRBJ2-6
cdr3_nt: TGCGCCAGCGGGACAGGGTCTGCTGGGGCCAACGTCCTGACTTTC
cdr3_aa: CASGTGSAGANVLTF

clone_size: -
v_call: TRBV28
d_call: -
j_call: TRBJ2-7
cdr3_nt: TGTGCCAGCAGTTTACCCCGCCCCGGGACACCTGAAATTTCCTACGAGCAGTACTTC
cdr3_aa: CASSLPRPGTPEISYEQYF

clone_size: -
v_call: TRBV6-2/TRBV6-3
d_call: TRBD2
j_call: TRBJ2-7
cdr3_nt: TGTGCCAGCAGCCCGACTAGCAACGAGCAGTACTTC
cdr3_aa: CASSPTSNEQYF

clone_size: -
v_call: TRBV6-4
d_call: TRBD2
j_call: TRBJ2-1
cdr3_nt: TGTGCCAGCTCGGGAGGATCGGCAGCCTACAATGAGCAGTTCTTC
cdr3_aa: CASSGGSAAYNEQFF

clone_size: -
v_call: TRBV30
d_call: -
j_call: TRBJ2-5
cdr3_nt: TGTGCCTGGAGCCCGACTAAGGAGACCCAGTACTTC
cdr3_aa: CAWSPTKETQYF

clone_size: -
v_call: TRBV3-1/TRBV3-2
d_call: TRBD1
j_call: TRBJ1-6
cdr3_nt: TGTGCCAGCAGCCAGGCCTGGTCGGACAGGGATTTTTCACCCCTCCACTTT
cdr3_aa: CASSQAWSDRDFSPLHF

clone_size: -
v_call: TRBV28
d_call: TRBD1
j_call: TRBJ1-5
cdr3_nt: TGTGCCAGCAGTTTATCCGGACAGGGACATCAGCCCCAGCATTTT
cdr3_aa: CASSLSGQGHQPQHF

clone_size: -
v_call: TRBV4-3
d_call: TRBD2
j_call: TRBJ2-3
cdr3_nt: TGCGCCAGCAGCCCCCGGGGGGCAGATACGCAGTATTTT
cdr3_aa: CASSPRGADTQYF

clone_size: -
v_call: TRBV5-6
d_call: TRBD1
j_call: TRBJ2-5
cdr3_nt: TGTGCCAGCAGCTCCCCGACGGTGGACAGGGGCCGGGAGACCCAGTACTTC
cdr3_aa: CASSSPTVDRGRETQYF

clone_size: -
v_call: TRBV28
d_call: -
j_call: TRBJ2-4
cdr3_nt: TGTGCCAGCAGTTTATCGGGAGAGAACAAAAACATTCAGTACTTC
cdr3_aa: CASSLSGENKNIQYF

clone_size: -
v_call: TRBV19
d_call: TRBD1
j_call: TRBJ2-2
cdr3_nt: TGTGCCAGTAACCGGGACAGGCTAACCGGGGAGCTGTTTTTT
cdr3_aa: CASNRDRLTGELFF

clone_size: -
v_call: TRBV6-2/TRBV6-3
d_call: TRBD2
j_call: TRBJ2-7
cdr3_nt: TGTGCCAGCAGTTACCCAGAAAAAGGGACTAGCGGGAGATCAGCGCCCTACGAGCAGTACTTC
cdr3_aa: CASSYPEKGTSGRSAPYEQYF

clone_size: -
v_call: TRBV15
d_call: -
j_call: TRBJ2-7
cdr3_nt: TGTGCCACCAGCAGACAACTAGGCTACGAGCAGTACTTC
cdr3_aa: CATSRQLGYEQYF

clone_size: -
v_call: TRBV19
d_call: TRBD1
j_call: TRBJ2-7
cdr3_nt: TGTGCCAGTAACCACAGGGGATCCTACGAGCAGTACTTC
cdr3_aa: CASNHRGSYEQYF

clone_size: -
v_call: TRBV7-9
d_call: -
j_call: TRBJ1-6
cdr3_nt: TGTGCCAGCAGCTTAGGGTTGGTGGAAGCTCAGGCCCTCCACTTT
cdr3_aa: CASSLGLVEAQALHF

clone_size: -
v_call: TRBV7-9
d_call: TRBD2
j_call: TRBJ2-1
cdr3_nt: TGTGCCAGCAGCCAGGGTAGCGGGAGTTGGGATGAGCAGTTCTTC
cdr3_aa: CASSQGSGSWDEQFF

clone_size: -
v_call: TRBV27
d_call: TRBD2
j_call: TRBJ2-1
cdr3_nt: TGTGCCAGCAGTAGGACTAGCGGGGGCTATGAGCAGTTCTTC
cdr3_aa: CASSRTSGGYEQFF

clone_size: -
v_call: TRBV28
d_call: -
j_call: TRBJ1-2
cdr3_nt: TGTGCCAGCAGTGTCGTCGACAGGACATATGGCTACACCTTC
cdr3_aa: CASSVVDRTYGYTF

clone_size: -
v_call: TRBV11-2
d_call: -
j_call: TRBJ2-2
cdr3_nt: TGTGCCAGCAGCTTATGGTCGGGGGCGAACACCGGGGAGCTGTTTTTT
cdr3_aa: CASSLWSGANTGELFF

clone_size: -
v_call: TRBV5-1
d_call: -
j_call: TRBJ1-1
cdr3_nt: TGCGCCAGCAGCTTGGGAGTGGAGGGCACTGAAGCTTTCTTT
cdr3_aa: CASSLGVEGTEAFF

clone_size: -
v_call: TRBV6-1
d_call: -
j_call: TRBJ1-2
cdr3_nt: TGTGCCAGCAGTGATCCCCCCGCGGACTATGGCTACACCTTC
cdr3_aa: CASSDPPADYGYTF

clone_size: -
v_call: TRBV6-5
d_call: TRBD1
j_call: TRBJ1-3
cdr3_nt: TGTGCCAGCAGCCCCGGGACAGGGGAGAGACACACCATATATTTT
cdr3_aa: CASSPGTGERHTIYF

clone_size: -
v_call: TRBV7-9
d_call: -
j_call: TRBJ1-4
cdr3_nt: TGTGCCAGCAGCTTGCCCGGGATCAATGAAAAACTGTTTTTT
cdr3_aa: CASSLPGINEKLFF

clone_size: -
v_call: TRBV19
d_call: -
j_call: TRBJ2-2
cdr3_nt: TGTGCCAGTAGTATAAACTCGGGGGTCGGTCCCGCCGGGGAGCTGTTTTTT
cdr3_aa: CASSINSGVGPAGELFF

clone_size: -
v_call: TRBV9
d_call: -
j_call: TRBJ1-2
cdr3_nt: TGTGCCAGCCAAACCAGGGAGGGGGGCTATGGCTACACCTTC
cdr3_aa: CASQTREGGYGYTF

clone_size: -
v_call: TRBV11-2
d_call: -
j_call: TRBJ1-1
cdr3_nt: TGTGCCAGCAGCTTAGGATCAGGGGCCTACACTGAAGCTTTCTTT
cdr3_aa: CASSLGSGAYTEAFF

clone_size: -
v_call: TRBV20-1
d_call: TRBD2
j_call: TRBJ2-1
cdr3_nt: TGCAGTGCTAGTGGGCCCAAGCGGGGAGTCAATGAGCAGTTCTTC
cdr3_aa: CSASGPKRGVNEQFF

clone_size: -
v_call: TRBV5-4
d_call: TRBD1
j_call: TRBJ1-2
cdr3_nt: TGTGCCAGCAGGGGGACAGGGGGTAGCGGCTACACCTTC
cdr3_aa: CASRGTGGSGYTF

clone_size: -
v_call: TRBV28
d_call: -
j_call: TRBJ1-2
cdr3_nt: TGTGCCAGCAGCTCGGATGGCTACACCTTC
cdr3_aa: CASSSDGYTF

clone_size: few
v_call: TRBV19
d_call: TRBD1
j_call: TRBJ1-5
cdr3_nt: TGTGCCAGTAACCGACCGGGACAGAGAAATCAGCCCCAGCATTTT
cdr3_aa: CASNRPGQRNQPQHF